These 2 T cell receptor beta chains came from one sample sequenced in a study of T cells in Graves' hyperthyroidism and ophthalmopathy. TCR beta CDR3 regions were amplified from RNA transcripts. Primed by the HTBI set, a first-round RT-PCR was run on the TCR CDR3. MiXCR was run by TCRdb on the multiplex PCR reads, yielding one entry per CDR3 protein. Counted here are about 570,000 distinct CDR3 sequences, around 42% occurring once; the ten biggest clones make up under 20%. Sequencing was carried out using peripheral blood or thyroid tissue (not recorded which). Receptor source: an adult woman with Graves' disease, either hyperthyroidism or ophthalmopathy (not recorded which).

The chain is built from TRBV20-1 and TRBJ2-3, with a weak D call TRBD2 (5 bases). V was pared by 8 bases and J by 0 bases, with 15 bases between. Germline V lookup: CDR1 DFQATT, CDR2 SNEGSKA (reference sequence). CDR3 length: 14 residues. Here the CDR3 reads CSTRALASTDTQYF. CDR3 nucleotide sequence: TGCAGTACCCGGGCCCTAGCTAGCACAGATACGCAGTATTTT.

This clonotype was counted once. A junction boundary mismatches the germline segment, possibly from a read error. CDR3 sequence (DNA): TGTGCTAGCAGCTCCGAACCCTACGAGCAGTACTTC. Encoded protein: CASSSEPYEQYF. This chain joins TRBV7-7 and TRBJ2-7; D remains unclear. The CDR3 is 12 residues long. Germline V gives CDR1 SSHAT, CDR2 FNYEAQ (reference sequence).